The 20 T cell receptor beta chains listed next were all sequenced from one sample in a study of blood T cell repertoires in COVID-19. Clones were read by immunoSEQ multiplex PCR, and TCRdb kept only the in-frame ones, dropping some. The data contain more than 75,000 clones, more than 65% of them singletons. Sequencing used peripheral blood. Every receptor here comes from a man in his sixties with acute or convalescent COVID-19.

This clone was seen a few times. The rearrangement joins TRBV27 to TRBJ2-1; tentatively, D is TRBD2 (5 bases). The V gene lost 2 bases and the J gene lost 2 bases, with 10 bases spanning the gap. The CDR3 runs to 15 residues. Germline V gene sequence: CDR1 MNHEY, CDR2 SMNVEV (reference sequence). The CDR3 region has the DNA TGTGCCAGCAGTTTAAGAGGGATCCCCTACAATGAGCAGTTCTTC. Its protein is CASSLRGIPYNEQFF.

The chain links TRBV19 to TRBJ1-1, with 8 bases identical to TRBD1. Trimming removed 5 bases from V and 8 bases from J; junction bases left unmatched: 16. Germline V CDR1 and CDR2: LNHDA, SQIVND (reference sequence). The CDR3 runs 16 residues. The CDR3 protein is CASSPLGQATSLEAFF. Here the CDR3 DNA reads TGTGCCAGTAGTCCACTGGGACAGGCGACTTCCCTCGAAGCTTTCTTT.

The CDR3 is CASSAGLSIQYF. In nucleotides, the CDR3 is TGTGCCAGCAGCGCGGGCTTAAGCATTCAGTACTTC. The chain links TRBV6-5 to TRBJ2-4; TRBD2 is a possible D gene (5 bases). The CDR3 consists of 12 residues. Germline values: CDR1 MNHEY, CDR2 SVGAGI. V dropped 6 bases and J dropped 9 bases, with 12 bases sitting between them.

The chain employs TRBV6-5 and TRBJ2-2; 11 nucleotides agree with TRBD1. With V trimmed by 6 bases and J by 7 bases, 4 bases remained unmatched. The V gene's germline CDR1 is MNHEY and CDR2 SVGAGI. This CDR3 has 14 residues. CDR3 loop: CASRGTGGGGELFF. CDR3 DNA sequence: TGTGCCAGCAGGGGGACAGGGGGAGGCGGGGAGCTGTTTTTT.

The chain links TRBV7-7 to TRBJ2-1, with 7 bases that match TRBD2. Trimming took 4 bases from V and 6 from J; bases not matched to a gene: 6. CDR1 SSHAT and CDR2 FNYEAQ come from the germline V gene (reference sequence). The CDR3 spans 14 residues. CDR3: CASSSGTTPNEQFF. The CDR3 coding sequence is TGTGCCAGCAGCTCCGGGACTACCCCCAATGAGCAGTTCTTC.

The chain combines TRBV7-3 with TRBJ2-3; 8 positions agree with TRBD1. Germline CDR1 reads SGHTA; CDR2 reads FQGTGA. V shed 1 base, J shed 1 base, and the junction held 4 bases outside the gene matches. CDR3 size: 16 residues. The CDR3 DNA is TGTGCCAGCAGCTTAATGGGGGGACAGGGCACAGATACGCAGTATTTT. This gives the protein CASSLMGGQGTDTQYF.

In nucleotides, the CDR3 is TGTGCCAGCAGCCAAGTCCGTCTGACCGGGGAGCTGTTTTTT. Its protein product is CASSQVRLTGELFF. This chain connects TRBV3-1 (or the pseudogene TRBV3-2) to TRBJ2-2; D is unclear. CDR1 and CDR2 (germline): LGHDT, YNNKEL (reference sequence). Trimming shortened V by 1 base and J by 5 bases, and 8 bases separated the two germline ends. The CDR3 is 14 amino acids.

J is TRBJ1-2 and V is TRBV28, with no clear D. Germline V CDR1 and CDR2: MDHEN, SYDVKM. The V and J ends lost 6 bases and 1 base respectively, with 12 bases between them. There are 14 residues in the CDR3. The DNA for the CDR3 is TGTGCCAGCAGGCGCGGAGGGTATAACTATGGCTACACCTTC. It codes for CASRRGGYNYGYTF.

In DNA, the CDR3 is TGTGCCAGCAGCTTAGAAAGTGCGCTCGACTATGGCTACACCTTC. Its translation is CASSLESALDYGYTF. The chain joins TRBV7-8 to TRBJ1-2; D is undetermined. V was trimmed by 1 base and J by 3 bases, leaving 12 bases between them. CDR3 length equals 15 residues. CDR1 is SGHVS and CDR2 is FQNEAQ in the germline V gene.

The chain carries TRBV18 and TRBJ2-5; D may be TRBD2 (5 bases). Germline lookup yields CDR1 KGHSH and CDR2 LQKENI. The CDR3 consists of 16 residues. Trimming pared 0 bases from V and 2 bases from J, leaving 13 bases between. The CDR3 region has the DNA TGTGCCAGCTCACCACCGGTGAGCGGCATACAAGAGACCCAGTACTTC. Its translation: CASSPPVSGIQETQYF.

The V call is TRBV4-3, the J call TRBJ2-4; 13 bases are a match to TRBD2. The CDR3 runs 16 residues. J gave up 6 bases and V 4 bases, and 6 bases lay outside the gene matches. The V gene's germline CDR1 is LGHNA and CDR2 YSLEER. CDR3 sequence: CASSRGLAGEGNIQYF. The CDR3 DNA is TGCGCCAGCAGCCGAGGACTAGCGGGGGAGGGAAACATTCAGTACTTC.

In its sample, this clone was seen once. The chain recombines TRBV20-1 with TRBJ2-1; 7 nucleotides agree with TRBD2. Germline V gene lookup returns CDR1 DFQATT and CDR2 SNEGSKA (reference sequence). After removal of 3 bases from V and 5 bases from J, the junction contained 13 bases not matched to a gene. The length of the CDR3 is 16 residues. The CDR3 region is CSASPLALGGDNEQFF. Here the CDR3 DNA reads TGCAGTGCTAGTCCTCTAGCGTTGGGAGGGGACAATGAGCAGTTCTTC.

This clone was detected once. The rearrangement links TRBV5-4 to TRBJ1-1, with a possible D match to TRBD1 (5 bases). The V and J ends lost 5 bases and 4 bases respectively, with 21 bases between them. The length of the CDR3 is 16 residues. CDR1 and CDR2 (germline): SGHNT, YYREEE (reference sequence). CDR3 residues: CASRGDSSAGVTEAFF. CDR3 bases: TGTGCCAGCAGGGGCGACAGTTCAGCGGGGGTCACTGAAGCTTTCTTT.

This clone was counted between two and nine times. The rearrangement uses TRBV28 and TRBJ1-1; D is unresolved. CDR3 length equals 14 residues. Germline V CDR1 and CDR2: MDHEN, SYDVKM. The ends were cut back, 2 bases at V and 3 bases at J, with 10 bases in the middle. CDR3 DNA sequence: TGTGCCAGCAGTTTAAACAGCCGATACACTGAAGCTTTCTTT. This codes for CASSLNSRYTEAFF. Combining the CDR3 with reference TRBV28 and TRBJ1-1 gives the whole variable domain DVKVTQSSRYLVKRTGEKVFLECVQDMDHENMFWYRQDPGLGLRLIYFSYDVKMKEKGDIPEGYSVSREKKERFSLILESASTNQTSMYLCASSLNSRYTEAFFGQGTRLTVV.

The V and J genes are TRBV21-1 and TRBJ1-5. TRBV21-1 is given as a pseudogene. There are 17 residues in the CDR3. The CDR3 reads CASSKEERRDSNQPQHF. As DNA, the CDR3 is TGTGCCAGCAGCAAAGAGGAAAGGAGGGATAGCAATCAGCCCCAGCATTTT.

The rearrangement links TRBV28 to TRBJ1-4, with TRBD1 matching 8 bases. Germline CDR1 reads MDHEN; CDR2 reads SYDVKM. The CDR3 contains 16 residues. Trimming at V came to 3 bases and at J to 4 bases, leaving 7 bases not matched to a gene. CDR3 bases: TGTGCCAGCAGTTTTTGGGGACAGGTGTATAATGAAAAACTGTTTTTT. Its translation is CASSFWGQVYNEKLFF.

This clone was observed a single time. The chain has TRBV6-4 and TRBJ1-2, with 9 nucleotides matching TRBD1. Germline values: CDR1 MRHNA, CDR2 SNTAGT. The V segment lost 2 bases and the J segment 7 bases; nucleotides outside the gene matches: 5. The CDR3 covers 14 residues. The CDR3 nucleotides are TGTGCCAGCAGTGACGGGACAGGGTTGGTTGGCTACACCTTC. As protein: CASSDGTGLVGYTF.

The chain couples TRBV4-3 to TRBJ1-1; D uncertain. This CDR3 has 15 residues. V was cut by 0 bases and J by 4 bases, with 12 bases left in between. Germline V lookup: CDR1 LGHNA, CDR2 YSLEER. CDR3 residues: CASSQDFSRGTEAFF. Written as DNA, the CDR3 is TGCGCCAGCAGCCAAGATTTCAGCCGGGGCACTGAAGCTTTCTTT.

Only a few counts were recorded for this clone. The V gene is TRBV6-1, the J gene TRBJ1-2; D gene unclear. V was clipped by 2 bases and J by 3 bases, with 13 bases between them. The CDR3 runs 15 residues. Germline CDR1 and CDR2: MNHNS and SASEGT. The chain's CDR3 is CASSEYPGSDYGYTF. The CDR3 nucleotides are TGTGCCAGCAGTGAATATCCCGGGTCCGACTATGGCTACACCTTC.

CDR3 bases: TGTGCCAGCAGCCCCGAGAATGAGCAGTTCTTC. It translates to CASSPENEQFF. The chain has TRBV7-8 and TRBJ2-1; D is ambiguous. The germline V and J ends were trimmed by 5 bases and 7 bases, with 6 bases remaining between them. The CDR3 has 11 amino acids. Germline assignment: CDR1 SGHVS and CDR2 FQNEAQ.